This passage covers 11 T cell receptor beta chains from one sample sequenced in a study of T-cell reconstitution after alpha-beta-depleted transplantation in children (dated by TCRdb to 2016 to 2018). Preparation of the library involved PCR. Sequencing relied on an Illumina HiSeq 2500. To normalize quantification of the TCRbeta repertoire, the TCR libraries were built with molecular barcoding that relied on unique molecular identifiers. The raw public data were reprocessed by TCRdb itself: fastp quality trimming at Q25, MiXCR clonotype calling, in-frame beta chains only. For every CDR3 protein sequence, its rows merge into one entry that carries the most common genes and DNA. This sample has 90,000 to 100,000 distinct CDR3 sequences in its table, and about 22% of those were observed once. About a fifth of the sample comes from the top ten. Taken with the paper, the label for treatment or condition translates to: allogeneic hematopoietic cell transplantation with graft depleted of TCRalphabeta T cells and CD19 B cells.

Sequenced material: PBMCs, taken before TCRalphabeta/CD19-depleted stem cell transplant. These receptors were taken from a boy younger than 10 with acute lymphoblastic leukemia, due to receive a stem cell transplant.

This clonotype was counted at least ten times. This chain connects TRBV20-1 to TRBJ2-7; the D gene could be TRBD1 or TRBD2 (7 bases each). This CDR3 comprises 15 residues. V shed 5 bases and J shed 6 bases, with 23 bases lying between them. Germline V CDR1 and CDR2: DFQATT, SNEGSKA (reference sequence). The CDR3 DNA reads as TGCAGTGCTTCCCAGGGGGGGACTCCCTCCCTCGAGCAGTACTTC. Its protein product is CSASQGGTPSLEQYF.

This clonotype was counted between two and nine times. V is TRBV20-1 and J is TRBJ2-3; 7 nucleotides agree with TRBD2. This CDR3 has 15 residues. CDR1 and CDR2 (germline): DFQATT, SNEGSKA (reference sequence). Trimming cost V 6 bases and J 2 bases; bases outside gene matches: 11. Here the CDR3 reads CSAGTLAEVTDTQYF. In DNA, the CDR3 is TGCAGTGCCGGAACCCTAGCGGAGGTCACAGATACGCAGTATTTT.

Ten or more counts support this clonotype. This chain joins TRBV28 and TRBJ1-5; D perhaps matches TRBD1 (6 bases). CDR3 size: 16 residues. CDR1 is MDHEN, CDR2 SYDVKM, per germline. V lost 6 bases, J lost 2 bases, and 17 bases lay in between. In nucleotides, the CDR3 is TGTGCCAGCAGGAAACAGGGCGACAACCGCAATCAGCCCCAGCATTTT. This translates into CASRKQGDNRNQPQHF.

This clonotype was seen only a few times. The chain uses TRBV7-9 and TRBJ2-1; weak D call: TRBD2 (5 bases). Trimming left V 6 bases short and J 8 bases short, with 11 bases between. CDR1 and CDR2 from the germline V gene are SEHNR and FQNEAQ (reference sequence). The CDR3 extends over 12 amino acids. CDR3 amino acids: CASRNQRDEQFF. CDR3 coding DNA: TGTGCCAGCAGGAATCAGAGGGATGAGCAGTTCTTC.

In this sample, this clonotype turned up many times. The chain employs TRBV7-9 and TRBJ2-7, with 13 bases fitting TRBD2. V gave up 5 bases and J gave up 0 bases; unmatched junction bases: 4. The germline CDR1 and CDR2 sequences are SEHNR and FQNEAQ (reference sequence). This CDR3 has 16 residues. CDR3 region: CASSNRTSGSSYEQYF. The DNA for the CDR3 is TGTGCCAGCAGCAACCGGACTAGCGGGAGCTCCTACGAGCAGTACTTC.

The rearrangement links TRBV20-1 to TRBJ2-4; no definite D call. Trimming cost V 0 bases and J 5 bases, with 8 bases left between them. CDR3 length: 13 residues. The germline V gene has CDR1 DFQATT and CDR2 SNEGSKA (reference sequence). Here the CDR3 DNA reads TGCAGTGCTAGAGATCCCAACCAAAACATTCAGTACTTC. Protein product: CSARDPNQNIQYF.

This clonotype was detected a few times. The chain carries TRBV6-1 and TRBJ2-2; the D is unclear. Trimming shortened V by 5 bases and J by 2 bases, and 15 bases separated the two germline ends. Germline V gene data show CDR1 as MNHNS and CDR2 as SASEGT. This CDR3 is 16 amino acids long. CDR3: CASSLAGGLNTGELFF. CDR3 bases: TGTGCCAGCAGTCTGGCTGGCGGCCTAAACACCGGGGAGCTGTTTTTT.

The chain links TRBV10-3 to TRBJ2-1, with 10 bases identical to TRBD2. The CDR3 contains 15 residues. V lost 6 bases to trimming and J lost 8 bases; unmatched junction nucleotides: 10. The germline V gene has CDR1 ENHRY and CDR2 SYGVKD. The CDR3 protein is CAISRAGGPSDEQFF. The DNA for the CDR3 is TGTGCCATCAGCCGAGCGGGAGGGCCTAGCGATGAGCAGTTCTTC.

This clonotype was counted between two and nine times. The chain is built from TRBV7-8 and TRBJ2-7, with D unclear. CDR3 length: 15 residues. V was trimmed by 5 bases and J by 5 bases, leaving 19 bases between them. Germline CDR1 and CDR2: SGHVS and FQNEAQ. This CDR3 is CASSPRTVIRDEQYF. DNA of the CDR3: TGTGCCAGCAGCCCTAGGACGGTGATCCGGGACGAGCAGTACTTC. Full variable domain (missing parts from reference TRBV7-8 and TRBJ2-7): GAGVSQSPRYKVAKRGQDVALRCDPISGHVSLFWYQQALGQGPEFLTYFQNEAQLDKSGLPSDRFFAERPEGSVSTLKIQRTQQEDSAVYLCASSPRTVIRDEQYFGPGTRLTVT.

The sample holds a few counts of this clonotype. The V gene is TRBV7-2, the J gene TRBJ1-5; possibly TRBD1 for D (5 bases). V was shortened by 1 base and J by 5 bases, with 12 bases between the two germline ends. The CDR3 has 15 residues. CDR1 is SGHTA, CDR2 FQGNSA, per germline. The CDR3 DNA is TGTGCCAGCAGCTTAGTCCTTGGGGCTGATCAGCCCCAGCATTTT. It yields the protein CASSLVLGADQPQHF.

This clonotype turned up a few times. The chain uses TRBV2 and TRBJ2-3; D might be TRBD2 (6 bases). Trimming took off 7 bases at V and 2 bases at J, with 19 bases between the two ends. Germline CDR1 is SNHLY and CDR2 is FYNNEI. This CDR3 comprises 16 residues. For the CDR3, the DNA is TGTGCCAGCACCGGCGAAAGCGGAGGGATCACAGATACGCAGTATTTT. Translation gives CASTGESGGITDTQYF.